Included here is one T cell receptor beta chain sequence, with context. Antigen unknown. The germline CDR1 and CDR2 sequences are SGHRS and YFSETQ. The CDR3 is made up of 14 amino acids. Germline trimming cut 4 bases from V and 5 bases from J; bases unmatched to any gene: 7. Amplification used 60 Vbeta primers and 13 Jbeta primers. Original handling: An analysis performed later counted roughly 80 million unique TCR beta chains (roughly 11 million of them shared). Only in-frame clones appear in the TCRdb table, and some are missing; sequencing was by immunoSEQ multiplex PCR. The V and J calls and clone size come from that table; D and trimming were worked out from the DNA. Here the sample spans approximately 220,000 clones, approximately 79% being singletons. This entry belongs to a study of cytomegalovirus exposure and HLA in healthy donors. On the study more broadly: Membership in the Caucasian-associated ancestry cluster was found for 65% to 85% of approximately 400 genotyped donors. Regarding the study as a whole: Per a later analysis, under 20,000 TCR beta sequences showed association with HLA alleles at 0.05 false discovery rate.

Donors sampled were nominally healthy, though unrecorded immune exposures were likely. The receptor's source is a man aged 18-30 years in good health and CMV-seronegative. Sequenced input: PBMCs. The J gene is TRBJ2-7, the V gene TRBV5-1; 9 bases match TRBD1. The CDR3 sequence is CASSPGQGNNEQYF. The CDR3 DNA follows: TGCGCCAGCAGCCCGGGACAGGGTAACAACGAGCAGTACTTC.